This T cell receptor (beta chain) stems from a study of spatial heterogeneity in lung cancer. In the study overall: Beta-chain sequences consistently outnumbered alpha-chain sequences in detection.

The time point denotes: blood at routine non-recurrence follow-up after resection. Without sorting, whole RNA was sequenced from tumor, nontumor lung or frozen PBMC. This clonotype was found a few times. The antigen is unknown. Whole-study results and caveats: The study found ubiquitous expanded tumor TCRs in blood more at resection than follow-up.

Individually, TCR cDNA molecules were each labelled with a unique molecular identifier. TCRdb reprocessed the 5' RACE reads via MiXCR and lists one record per CDR3 protein. This table holds approximately 110,000 distinct CDR3 sequences, 10% to 14% found once. Per germline, CDR1 DFQATT and CDR2 SNEGSKA (reference sequence). The CDR3 loop spans 14 amino acids. V gave up 2 bases and J gave up 7 bases; unmatched junction bases: 7. The J gene is TRBJ2-3, the V gene TRBV20-1, with 9 nucleotides matching TRBD2. The material was PBMCs, obtained at follow-up. The sequence was collected from a female donor with early-stage non-small cell lung cancer. For the CDR3, the DNA is TGCAGTGCTAGACTAGCGGGAAACCTCCATACGCAGTATTTT. Its translation is CSARLAGNLHTQYF.